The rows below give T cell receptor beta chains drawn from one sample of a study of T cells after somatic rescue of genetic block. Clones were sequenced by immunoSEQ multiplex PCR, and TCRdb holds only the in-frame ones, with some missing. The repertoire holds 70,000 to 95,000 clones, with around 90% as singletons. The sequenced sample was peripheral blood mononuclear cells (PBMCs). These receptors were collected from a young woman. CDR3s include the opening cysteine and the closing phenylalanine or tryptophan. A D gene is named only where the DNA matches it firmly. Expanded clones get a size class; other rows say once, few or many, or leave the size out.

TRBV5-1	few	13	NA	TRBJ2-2	TGCGCCAGCAGCTTGGTAGGGCTTGGGGAGCTGTTTTTT	CASSLVGLGELFF
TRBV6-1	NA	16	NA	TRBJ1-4	TGTGCCAGCAGTGTGACAGAGAGCAGTTCTAATGAAAAACTGTTTTTT	CASSVTESSSNEKLFF
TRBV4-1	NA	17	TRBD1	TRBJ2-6	TGCGCCAGCAGCCCCGTAGCGACAGGGGCTGGGGCCAACGTCCTGACTTTC	CASSPVATGAGANVLTF
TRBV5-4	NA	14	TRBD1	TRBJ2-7	TGTGCCAGCAGCTCACGGACAGGGTACTACGAGCAGTACTTC	CASSSRTGYYEQYF
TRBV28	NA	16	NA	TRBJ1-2	TGTGCCAGCAGCTACGACCCACAGGCCTCCAGCTATGGCTACACCTTC	CASSYDPQASSYGYTF
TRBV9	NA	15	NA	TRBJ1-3	TGTGCCAGCAGCGTAGAGGGCAGTCTAGGAAACACCATATATTTT	CASSVEGSLGNTIYF
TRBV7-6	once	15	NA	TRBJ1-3	TGTGCCAGCAGCGAAATCAACAGGTCTGGAAACACCATATATTTT	CASSEINRSGNTIYF
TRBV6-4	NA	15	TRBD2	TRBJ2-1	TGTGCCAGCAGTGACCGGGCGGGAGGTTACAATGAGCAGTTCTTC	CASSDRAGGYNEQFF
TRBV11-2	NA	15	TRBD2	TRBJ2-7	TGTGCCAGCAGCCAACCGGGACTAGCGGGGGGACAGCAGTACTTC	CASSQPGLAGGQQYF
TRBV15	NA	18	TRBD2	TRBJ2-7	TGTGCCACCAGCCGCGGACTAGCGGGACCAGGCAATCACAACGAGCAGTACTTC	CATSRGLAGPGNHNEQYF
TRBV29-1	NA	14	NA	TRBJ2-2	TGCAGCGTTGCGGTTAATACGAACACCGGGGAGCTGTTTTTT	CSVAVNTNTGELFF
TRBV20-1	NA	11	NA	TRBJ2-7	TGCAGTGCTAGAGACAGCTACGAGCAGTACTTC	CSARDSYEQYF
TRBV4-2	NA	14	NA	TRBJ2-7	TGTGCCAGCAGCCAAGATCTGACAGCCTACGAGCAGTACTTC	CASSQDLTAYEQYF
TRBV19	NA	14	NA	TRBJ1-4	TGTGCCAGTGCGGCAGATTGGTCTAATGAAAAACTGTTTTTT	CASAADWSNEKLFF
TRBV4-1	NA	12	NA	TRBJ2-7	TGCGCCAGCAGCCAAGGTCCCTACGAGCAGTACTTC	CASSQGPYEQYF
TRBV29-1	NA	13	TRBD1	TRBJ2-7	TGCAGCGTTGAGGGGACAGGGGACTACGAGCAGTACTTC	CSVEGTGDYEQYF
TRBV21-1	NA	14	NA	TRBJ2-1	TGTGCCAGTACCACTCTCGGGAGGGACAATGAGCAGTTCTTC	CASTTLGRDNEQFF
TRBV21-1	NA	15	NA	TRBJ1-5	TGTGCCAGCATCAAAGAGGGTCGGGGGAATCAGCCCCAGCATTTT	CASIKEGRGNQPQHF
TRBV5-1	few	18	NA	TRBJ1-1	TGCGCCAGCAGCTTGGATAGCGGCCCCGGGGGATTGAACACTGAAGCTTTCTTT	CASSLDSGPGGLNTEAFF
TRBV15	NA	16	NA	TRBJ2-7	TGTGCCACCAGCAGGGGGACGGACCCAAGCTCCTACGAGCAGTACTTC	CATSRGTDPSSYEQYF
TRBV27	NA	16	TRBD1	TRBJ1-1	TGTGCCAGCAGTTTATCTCAGGGGGCGCGCAACACTGAAGCTTTCTTT	CASSLSQGARNTEAFF
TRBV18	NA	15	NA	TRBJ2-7	TGTGCCAGCTCGGAACGGGACGGTCCCTCCTACGAGCAGTACTTC	CASSERDGPSYEQYF
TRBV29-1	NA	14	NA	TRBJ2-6	TGCAGCGTTGTTGGGGGCTCTGGGGCCAACGTCCTGACTTTC	CSVVGGSGANVLTF
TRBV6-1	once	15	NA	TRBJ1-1	TGTGCCAGCAGTGAAGAAGGGTCGGGGGGCACTGAAGCTTTCTTT	CASSEEGSGGTEAFF
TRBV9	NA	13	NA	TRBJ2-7	TGTGCCAGCAGCGTGGGGGGGCCCTACGAGCAGTACTTC	CASSVGGPYEQYF
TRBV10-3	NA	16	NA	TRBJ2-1	TGTGCCATCAGTGATGAGAGTTTGGGCTCCTACAATGAGCAGTTCTTC	CAISDESLGSYNEQFF
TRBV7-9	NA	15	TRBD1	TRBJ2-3	TGTGCCAGCAGTGGACAGGGGGCTTCTCCAGATACGCAGTATTTT	CASSGQGASPDTQYF
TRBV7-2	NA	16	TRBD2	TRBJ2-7	TGTGCCAGCAGCTTAGCTCGGGGCGGGGGCTCCTACGAGCAGTACTTC	CASSLARGGGSYEQYF
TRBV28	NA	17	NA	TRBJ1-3	TGTGCCAGCAGTCTCCGGTTCGGGGCCTCGCTCGGAAACACCATATATTTT	CASSLRFGASLGNTIYF
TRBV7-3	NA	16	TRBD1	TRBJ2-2	TGTGCCAGCAGCTTCGCCACAGGGGGCGCCACCGGGGAGCTGTTTTTT	CASSFATGGATGELFF
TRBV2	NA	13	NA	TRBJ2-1	TGTGCCAGCACCAGAGAACCTTACAATGAGCAGTTCTTC	CASTREPYNEQFF
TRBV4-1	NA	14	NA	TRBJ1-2	TGCGCCAGCAGCCAAGATCACGGCTCCTATGGCTACACCTTC	CASSQDHGSYGYTF
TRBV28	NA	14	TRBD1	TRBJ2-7	TGTGCCAGCAGGGGGACAGGAGTTAGCTACGAGCAGTACTTC	CASRGTGVSYEQYF
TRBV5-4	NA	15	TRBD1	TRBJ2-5	TGTGCCAGCAGCTTGGGACAGGGGTACCAAGAGACCCAGTACTTC	CASSLGQGYQETQYF
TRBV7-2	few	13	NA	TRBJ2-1	TGTGCCAGCAGCTTAGATGCCTCGTATGAGCAGTTCTTC	CASSLDASYEQFF
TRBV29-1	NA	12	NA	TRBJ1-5	TGCAGCGTTAAGGGCTACAATCAGCCCCAGCATTTT	CSVKGYNQPQHF
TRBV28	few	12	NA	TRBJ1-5	TGTGCCAGCAGCTGGGGTTATCAGCCCCAGCATTTT	CASSWGYQPQHF
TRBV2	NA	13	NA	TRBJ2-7	TGTGCCAGCACTTCGGACGGTTCCTACGAGCAGTACTTC	CASTSDGSYEQYF
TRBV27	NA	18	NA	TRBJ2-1	TGTGCCAGCAGTTTATCTACCCTAGATCAGAGGTTTGGGGATGAGCAGTTCTTC	CASSLSTLDQRFGDEQFF
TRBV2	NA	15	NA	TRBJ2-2	TGTGCCAGCAAGGCGGACCAGATAGACACCGGGGAGCTGTTTTTT	CASKADQIDTGELFF
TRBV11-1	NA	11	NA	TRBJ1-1	TGTGCCAGCAGCTTAGGGGTTGGCGCTTTCTTT	CASSLGVGAFF
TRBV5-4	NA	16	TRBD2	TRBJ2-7	TGTGCCAGCAGCTCCCAGATGAGCGGGATCCCCTACGAGCAGTACTTC	CASSSQMSGIPYEQYF
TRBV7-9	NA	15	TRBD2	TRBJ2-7	TGTGCCAGCAGCTCGACTAGCGGGAGTAAAATGGGGCAGTACTTC	CASSSTSGSKMGQYF
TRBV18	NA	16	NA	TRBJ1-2	TGTGCCAGCTCACTCGCCAGGGACAAAACTAACTATGGCTACACCTTC	CASSLARDKTNYGYTF
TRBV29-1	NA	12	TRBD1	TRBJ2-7	TGCAGCGTGACAGGGACCACCTACGAGCAGTACTTC	CSVTGTTYEQYF
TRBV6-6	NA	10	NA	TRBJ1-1	TGTGCCAGCAGCCCCCCTGAAGCTTTCTTT	CASSPPEAFF
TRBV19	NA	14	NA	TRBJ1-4	TGTGCCAGTAGGGGGCCGGGGGAAAATGAAAAACTGTTTTTT	CASRGPGENEKLFF
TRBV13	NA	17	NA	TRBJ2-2	TGTGCCACCTCCTACCGGCTCGGGGATACCACGGTAGGGGAGCTGTTTTTT	CATSYRLGDTTVGELFF
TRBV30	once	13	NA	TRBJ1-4	TGTGCCTGGAGAACTACAGGCCGGGAAAAACTGTTTTTT	CAWRTTGREKLFF
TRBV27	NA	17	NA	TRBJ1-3	TGTGCCAGCAGCCTTACCTTTACGGGAGGCTCTGGAAACACCATATATTTT	CASSLTFTGGSGNTIYF
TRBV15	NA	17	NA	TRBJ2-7	TGTGCCACCAGCAGAGCAGTCACAGGGAATCCGGCCTACGAGCAGTACTTC	CATSRAVTGNPAYEQYF
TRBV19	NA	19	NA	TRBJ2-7	TGTGCCAGTAGTATAGTATCGGACGGGCTAATACAGAGCTCCTACGAGCAGTACTTC	CASSIVSDGLIQSSYEQYF
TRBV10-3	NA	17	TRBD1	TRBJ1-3	TGTGCCATCAGTGGAGGACAGGGACATGGCGAGGGAAACACCATATATTTT	CAISGGQGHGEGNTIYF
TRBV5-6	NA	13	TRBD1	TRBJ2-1	TGTGCCAGCAGCTTAGGGGGCATCTATGAGCAGTTCTTC	CASSLGGIYEQFF
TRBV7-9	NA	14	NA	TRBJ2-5	TGTGCCAGCAGCTTAGTCCTACGAGGAGAGACCCAGTACTTC	CASSLVLRGETQYF